These T cell receptor beta chains were read from a single sample in a study of control samples from healthy donors and cancer patients. Sequencing used immunoSEQ multiplex PCR; TCRdb keeps in-frame clones, though not all of them. The data show approximately 150,000 clones, just over 95% seen once. Sequenced: blood. These receptors were obtained from a woman younger than 45 in good health. Both conserved end residues are part of each CDR3. D genes are given only for firm matches. The size field is filled for only some rows; it gives once, few, many or a size class.

v_call	d_call	j_call	clone_size	cdr3_nt	cdr3_aa
TRBV28	NA	TRBJ1-4	NA	TGTGCCAGCAGTTTCTCGGATGGGGGTCGTGAAAAACTGTTTTTT	CASSFSDGGREKLFF
TRBV30	NA	TRBJ1-2	NA	TGTGCCTGGAGCAGTAACTATGGCTACACCTTC	CAWSSNYGYTF
TRBV6-5	TRBD1	TRBJ2-7	NA	TGTGCCAGCAGTCCGGGACAGGGTCGATACGAGCAGTACTTC	CASSPGQGRYEQYF
TRBV29-1	NA	TRBJ2-2	NA	TGCAGCGTTGGGCCCCAGCGAACCGGGGAGCTGTTTTTT	CSVGPQRTGELFF
TRBV27	NA	TRBJ1-2	once	TGTGCCAGCAGTCCCAATAGGGGCAGTGGAGGCTACACCTTC	CASSPNRGSGGYTF
TRBV2	NA	TRBJ1-4	NA	TGTGCCAGTAACCGGAGAGATAATGAAAAACTGTTTTTT	CASNRRDNEKLFF
TRBV10-1	TRBD2	TRBJ2-1	NA	TGCGCCAGCAGTGAGCGGCTAGCGGGCCGCAATGAGCAGTTCTTC	CASSERLAGRNEQFF
TRBV5-4	TRBD1	TRBJ1-4	NA	TGTGCCAGCAGCTCTCCTGGCAGGGGGCGCGATGAAAAACTGTTTTTT	CASSSPGRGRDEKLFF
TRBV9	TRBD1	TRBJ2-2	NA	TGTGCCAGCAGCCCCCCCCGAGAACAGGGGGCTCTGAAGAACACCGGGGAGCTGTTTTTT	CASSPPREQGALKNTGELFF
TRBV7-9	TRBD1	TRBJ2-7	NA	TGTGCCAGCAGCTCGATGGACAGGGCCCCCCTCGAGCAGTACTTC	CASSSMDRAPLEQYF
TRBV7-9	NA	TRBJ2-2	once	TGTGCCAGCAGCTCCCGGGTGAGACGGACCAACACCGGGGAGCTGTTTTTT	CASSSRVRRTNTGELFF
TRBV30	TRBD1	TRBJ1-1	NA	TGTGCCTGGAGTGGATGGAGGGGGCGAAGGAACACTGAAGCTTTCTTT	CAWSGWRGRRNTEAFF
TRBV20-1	NA	TRBJ1-5	NA	TGCAGTGCTAGTATCTTTGGGACAAGGCAGCCCCAGCATTTT	CSASIFGTRQPQHF
TRBV27	NA	TRBJ1-4	NA	TGTGCCAGCAGTTTAGGTGGGCCGAATGAAAAACTGTTTTTT	CASSLGGPNEKLFF
TRBV15	NA	TRBJ2-7	NA	TGTGCCACCAGCAGAGAGGGGGGCAACGAGCAGTACTTC	CATSREGGNEQYF
TRBV6-5	NA	TRBJ2-1	NA	TGTGCCAGCAGTTCCCCCAGGGTAGGGTCCAATGAGCAGTTCTTC	CASSSPRVGSNEQFF
TRBV10-3	NA	TRBJ2-1	NA	TGTGCCATCAGTGCCTTGCTCTTTAATGAGCAGTTCTTC	CAISALLFNEQFF
TRBV6-5	TRBD1	TRBJ2-2	NA	TGTGCCAGCAGGTTGACAGGGGAGGCCGGGGAGCTGTTTTTT	CASRLTGEAGELFF
TRBV3-1/TRBV3-2	NA	TRBJ2-2	once	TGTGCCAGCAGCCAAGTCCAGGGACCCACCGGGGAGCTGTTTTTT	CASSQVQGPTGELFF
TRBV7-9	NA	TRBJ2-7	NA	TGTGCCAGCAGCCCCACGTCTTGGGGCTACGAGCAGTACTTC	CASSPTSWGYEQYF
TRBV5-4	NA	TRBJ2-7	NA	TGTGCCAGCAGCTTGGTCTCTGGGCTGGAGCAGTACTTC	CASSLVSGLEQYF
TRBV7-9	NA	TRBJ1-2	NA	TGTGCCAGCAGCTTTGAGGGGGTTTACTATGGCTACACCTTC	CASSFEGVYYGYTF
TRBV11-3	NA	TRBJ2-1	NA	TGTGCCAGCAGCTTAGAAGGGTCTATCAGCTCCTACAATGAGCAGTTCTTC	CASSLEGSISSYNEQFF
TRBV27	NA	TRBJ2-1	NA	TGTGCCAGCAGTTTAGAACCCTACAATGAGCAGTTCTTC	CASSLEPYNEQFF
TRBV2	NA	TRBJ1-6	NA	TGTGCCAGCCAGAGCTCCTATAATTCACCCCTCCACTTT	CASQSSYNSPLHF
TRBV5-4	TRBD1	TRBJ1-1	NA	TGTGCCAGCAGCTTAACAGGGGGCACTGAAGCTTTCTTT	CASSLTGGTEAFF
TRBV28	TRBD1	TRBJ1-6	NA	TGTGCCAGCAGTTTTCCGGGACAGCTTAAGAATTCACCCCTCCACTTT	CASSFPGQLKNSPLHF
TRBV7-2	TRBD1	TRBJ1-1	NA	TGTGCCAGCAGTCAGGGGGCTCTGAACACTGAAGCTTTCTTT	CASSQGALNTEAFF
TRBV5-1	TRBD2	TRBJ2-7	NA	TGCGCCAGCTCCAACGGGGCGGGGGGGACCGGGGAGCAGTACTTC	CASSNGAGGTGEQYF
TRBV7-9	NA	TRBJ2-7	NA	TGTGCCAGCAGCGTAGCCGGGTCAACCTACGAGCAGTACTTC	CASSVAGSTYEQYF
TRBV5-1	NA	TRBJ2-5	NA	TGCGCCAGCAGCTTGGAACAGAACCAAGAGACCCAGTACTTC	CASSLEQNQETQYF
TRBV27	TRBD1	TRBJ1-2	NA	TGTGCCAGCAGTTCCGACAGGGTGAGAGGCTACACCTTC	CASSSDRVRGYTF
TRBV12-5	NA	TRBJ1-1	NA	TGTGCTAGTGGCAGGACCCTCGGAGGCAACACTGAAGCTTTCTTT	CASGRTLGGNTEAFF
TRBV27	TRBD1	TRBJ2-3	NA	TGTGCCAGCAGTCTCCGACAGGGTACTAGCACAGATACGCAGTATTTT	CASSLRQGTSTDTQYF
TRBV4-2	NA	TRBJ1-1	NA	TGTGCCAGCAGCCAAGAGGCGGGGGGCAACACTGAAGCTTTCTTT	CASSQEAGGNTEAFF
TRBV5-1	NA	TRBJ2-3	NA	TGCGCCAGCAGCTTGGGACAGGTCACAGATACGCAGTATTTT	CASSLGQVTDTQYF
TRBV11-2	TRBD2	TRBJ2-7	NA	TGTGCCAGCAGCTTAGGTCTAGGCGGGGGGGCCTCCAACGAGCAGTACTTC	CASSLGLGGGASNEQYF
TRBV30	NA	TRBJ1-2	NA	TGTGCCTGGAGTGCCTCAACAGTTAACTATGGCTACACCTTC	CAWSASTVNYGYTF
TRBV3-1/TRBV3-2	NA	TRBJ1-1	NA	TGTGCCAGCAGTCTGCAACAGATGAACACTGAAGCTTTCTTT	CASSLQQMNTEAFF
TRBV11-2	NA	TRBJ2-3	NA	TGTGCCAGCAGCTTACTATCAGATACGCAGTATTTT	CASSLLSDTQYF
TRBV4-2	NA	TRBJ1-2	NA	TGTGCCAGCAGCCAAGTGCGGACTAACTATGGCTACACCTTC	CASSQVRTNYGYTF
TRBV30	NA	TRBJ2-1	NA	TGTGCCTGGAGTGTCAGGGGTCCCTACAATGAGCAGTTCTTC	CAWSVRGPYNEQFF
TRBV6-6	NA	TRBJ1-5	NA	TGTGCCAGTTCGAGGGGGGGCGGCAATCAGCCCCAGCATTTT	CASSRGGGNQPQHF
TRBV3-1/TRBV3-2	TRBD1	TRBJ2-7	NA	TGTGCCAGCAGCCTCGGAGACAGGGTCTCCTACGAGCAGTACTTC	CASSLGDRVSYEQYF
TRBV6-2/TRBV6-3	TRBD1	TRBJ2-3	NA	TGTGCCAGCAGTTACGACGGACAGGGAAACACAGATACGCAGTATTTT	CASSYDGQGNTDTQYF
TRBV18	NA	TRBJ1-6	once	TGTGCCAGCTCACCATACACCCTCTATAATTCACCCCTCCACTTT	CASSPYTLYNSPLHF
TRBV2	NA	TRBJ2-1	NA	TGTGCCAGCAAGTCAGCGCGGTACAATGAGCAGTTCTTC	CASKSARYNEQFF
TRBV1	NA	TRBJ2-3	NA	TGCACCAGCAGAGGGACTAGTAAGGGCACAGATACGCAGTATTTT	CTSRGTSKGTDTQYF
TRBV2	NA	TRBJ1-4	NA	TGTGCCAGCAGTGAAGCGCTTTTAGGTTATTTCCCGGCTGATGAAAAACTGTTTTTT	CASSEALLGYFPADEKLFF